The entry below gives a single T cell receptor beta chain sequence along with its context. The sample comes from a study of blood T cell repertoires in COVID-19. Source study methods: Reference gene primer amplification in the assay estimated nucleated cell counts. The protocol was immunoSEQ multiplex PCR, while the TCRdb copy is restricted to in-frame clones and leaves out a portion. The V and J calls and the clone size are those of that table, but D and trimming were determined from the DNA. The data hold under 500,000 clones, with roughly nine tenths observed a single time. Researchers sorted participants into cohorts using their self-reported clinical history. This receptor was obtained from a woman aged 18-29 years with acute COVID-19. Source material: PBMCs or T cells enriched from blood (not recorded which).

DNA for the CDR3: TGTGCCAGCAGCCAAGCCCAGTCCTATGGCTACACCTTC. Its translation: CASSQAQSYGYTF. The rearrangement joins TRBV3-1 (or the pseudogene TRBV3-2) to TRBJ1-2; the D is unclear. Germline CDR1 LGHDT, CDR2 YNNKEL (reference sequence). Deletions cut 1 base from V and 4 bases from J, with 7 bases between. This CDR3 spans 13 amino acids.